The clone carrying this T cell receptor (beta chain) has just a few counts. Antigen specificity is unknown. TCRdb recomputed calls from the 5' RACE reads with MiXCR, one row per CDR3 protein. In the table there are about 480,000 distinct CDR3 sequences, approximately 17% of which are singletons. This sample is drawn from a study of CD8 T cells in ankylosing spondylitis. Study outcomes and limitations: In the blood and synovial fluid of reactive arthritis, some motif variants had been previously reported. Characteristic of ankylosing spondylitis blood, it appeared, was a TCR beta motif comprising several highly homologous variants. From matched ankylosing spondylitis synovial fluid, disease-linked clones were reportedly recovered at significantly enriched levels.

V gave up 5 bases and J gave up 0 bases; unmatched junction bases: 9. This CDR3 has 17 amino acids. The germline V gene encodes CDR1 MNHNS and CDR2 SASEGT. The V call is TRBV6-1, the J call TRBJ2-7; 11 nucleotides match TRBD2. This sequence was found in a male donor with ankylosing spondylitis. The specimen sequenced was blood, either unsorted or a sorted T cell fraction (not recorded which). The CDR3 DNA sequence: TGTGCCAGCAGTCTCGGACTAGCGGGCCCCAGCTCCTACGAGCAGTACTTC. Translation gives CASSLGLAGPSSYEQYF.